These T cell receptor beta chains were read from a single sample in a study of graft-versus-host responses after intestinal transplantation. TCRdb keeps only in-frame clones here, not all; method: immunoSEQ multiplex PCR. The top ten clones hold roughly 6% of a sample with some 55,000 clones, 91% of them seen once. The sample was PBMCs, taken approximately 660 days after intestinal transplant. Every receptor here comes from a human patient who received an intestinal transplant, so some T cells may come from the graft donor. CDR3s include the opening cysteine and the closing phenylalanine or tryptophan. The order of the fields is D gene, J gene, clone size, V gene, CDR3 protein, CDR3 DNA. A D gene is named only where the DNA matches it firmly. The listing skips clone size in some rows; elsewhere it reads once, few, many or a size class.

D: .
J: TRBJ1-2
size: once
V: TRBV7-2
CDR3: CASSTYTGLKGYTF
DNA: TGTGCCAGCAGCACTTATACAGGGCTGAAGGGCTACACCTTC

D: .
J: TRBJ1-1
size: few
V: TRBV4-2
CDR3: CASSQWSQANTEAFF
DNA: TGTGCCAGCAGCCAATGGTCCCAGGCGAACACTGAAGCTTTCTTT

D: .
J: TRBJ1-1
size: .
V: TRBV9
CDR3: CASSPSGGGGAHTEAFF
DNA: TGTGCCAGCAGCCCTTCGGGAGGAGGAGGGGCTCACACTGAAGCTTTCTTT

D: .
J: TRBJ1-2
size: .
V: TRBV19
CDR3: CASNQGLGGYGYTF
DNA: TGTGCCAGTAACCAAGGGCTGGGAGGCTATGGCTACACCTTC

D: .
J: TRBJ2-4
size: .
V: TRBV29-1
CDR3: CSVAGTAKNIQYF
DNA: TGCAGCGTCGCCGGGACAGCCAAAAACATTCAGTACTTC

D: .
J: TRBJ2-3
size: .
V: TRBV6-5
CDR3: CASSLQGATDTQYF
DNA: TGTGCCAGCAGTCTTCAGGGCGCCACAGATACGCAGTATTTT

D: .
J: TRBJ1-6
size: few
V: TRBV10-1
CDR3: CASNGQINSPLHF
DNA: TGCGCCAGCAACGGACAGATTAATTCACCCCTCCACTTT

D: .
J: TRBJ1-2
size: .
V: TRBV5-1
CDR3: CASSLGDLARTYGYTF
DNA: TGCGCCAGCAGCTTGGGAGACTTAGCACGGACCTATGGCTACACCTTC

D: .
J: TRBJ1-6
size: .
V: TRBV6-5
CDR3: CASSYHRDSPLHF
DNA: TGTGCCAGCAGTTACCACAGGGATTCACCCCTCCACTTT

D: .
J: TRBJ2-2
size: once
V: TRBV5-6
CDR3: CASSRSTGELFF
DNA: TGTGCCAGCAGTAGGTCCACCGGGGAGCTGTTTTTT

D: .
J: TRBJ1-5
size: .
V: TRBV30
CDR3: CAWQQGGNQPQHF
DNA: TGTGCCTGGCAACAAGGTGGTAATCAGCCCCAGCATTTT

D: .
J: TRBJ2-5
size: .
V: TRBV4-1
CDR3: CASSQDWPGSQYF
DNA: TGCGCCAGCAGCCAAGATTGGCCCGGGTCCCAGTACTTC

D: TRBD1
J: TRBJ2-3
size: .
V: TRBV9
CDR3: CASSVTGGDAADTQYF
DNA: TGTGCCAGCAGCGTGACAGGGGGAGACGCCGCAGATACGCAGTATTTT

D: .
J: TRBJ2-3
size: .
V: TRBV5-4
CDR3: CASSLTAASTDTQYF
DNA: TGTGCCAGCAGCTTGACGGCGGCTAGCACAGATACGCAGTATTTT

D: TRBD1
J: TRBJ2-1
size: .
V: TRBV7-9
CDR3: CASQQGVGNEQFF
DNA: TGTGCCAGCCAACAGGGGGTGGGTAATGAGCAGTTCTTC

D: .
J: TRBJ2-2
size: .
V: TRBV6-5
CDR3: CASSYSGGLAGELFF
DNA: TGTGCCAGCAGTTACTCGGGGGGATTGGCCGGGGAGCTGTTTTTT

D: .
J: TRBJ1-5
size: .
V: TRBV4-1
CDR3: CASSHVGQPQHF
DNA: TGCGCCAGCAGCCACGTCGGGCAGCCCCAGCATTTT

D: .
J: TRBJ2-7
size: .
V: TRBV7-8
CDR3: CASSLVFGRQGSYEQYF
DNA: TGTGCCAGCAGCTTAGTATTCGGGCGCCAGGGAAGTTACGAGCAGTACTTC

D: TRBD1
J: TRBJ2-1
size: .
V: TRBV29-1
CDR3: CSVDGTGVGREQFF
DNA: TGCAGCGTTGATGGGACAGGGGTCGGCCGGGAGCAGTTCTTC

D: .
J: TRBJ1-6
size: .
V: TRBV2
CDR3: CASKEGTAPLHF
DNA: TGTGCCAGCAAAGAAGGTACGGCTCCCCTCCACTTT

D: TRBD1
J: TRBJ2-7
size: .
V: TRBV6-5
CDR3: CASSYLGQGNNEQYF
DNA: TGTGCCAGCAGTTACCTGGGACAGGGAAATAACGAGCAGTACTTC

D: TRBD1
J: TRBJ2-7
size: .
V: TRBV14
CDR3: CASSFRDRGSYEQYF
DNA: TGTGCCAGCAGCTTCAGGGACAGGGGTTCCTACGAGCAGTACTTC

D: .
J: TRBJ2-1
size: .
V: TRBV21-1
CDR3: CASSRGVATPLHHSDNEQFF
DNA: TGTGCCAGCAGCCGCGGAGTAGCTACACCACTACACCATTCCGACAATGAGCAGTTCTTC

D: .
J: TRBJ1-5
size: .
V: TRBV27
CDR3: CASSLRSGLNQPQHF
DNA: TGTGCCAGCAGTTTACGGTCTGGGCTCAATCAGCCCCAGCATTTT

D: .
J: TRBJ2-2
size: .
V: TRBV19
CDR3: CASSNGGVAELFF
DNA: TGTGCCAGTAGTAATGGGGGTGTCGCGGAGCTGTTTTTT

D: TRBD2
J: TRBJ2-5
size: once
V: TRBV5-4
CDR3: CASNLAGGPGTQYF
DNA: TGTGCCAGCAACCTAGCGGGGGGGCCGGGGACCCAGTACTTC

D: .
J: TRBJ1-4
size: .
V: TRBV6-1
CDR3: CATTRGNEKLFF
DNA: TGTGCCACTACCCGGGGAAATGAAAAACTGTTTTTT

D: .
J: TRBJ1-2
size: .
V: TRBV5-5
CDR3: CASSLGYGYGYTF
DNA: TGTGCCAGCAGCTTGGGTTACGGCTATGGCTACACCTTC

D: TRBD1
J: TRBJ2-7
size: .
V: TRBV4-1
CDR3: CASSLGQGGYEQYF
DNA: TGCGCCAGCAGCTTGGGACAGGGGGGCTACGAGCAGTACTTC

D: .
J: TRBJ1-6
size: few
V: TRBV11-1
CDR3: CASSLREVGSPLHF
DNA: TGTGCCAGCAGCTTAAGGGAAGTGGGTTCACCCCTCCACTTT

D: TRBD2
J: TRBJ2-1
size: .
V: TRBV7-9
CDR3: CASSPRILAGKNEQFF
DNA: TGTGCCAGCAGCCCGAGGATACTAGCGGGGAAAAATGAGCAGTTCTTC

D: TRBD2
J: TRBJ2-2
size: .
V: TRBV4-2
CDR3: CASSQDRASGDTGELFF
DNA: TGTGCCAGCAGCCAAGATAGGGCTAGCGGGGACACCGGGGAGCTGTTTTTT

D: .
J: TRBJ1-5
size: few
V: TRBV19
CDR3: CASSLQEGQPQHF
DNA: TGTGCCAGTAGTTTACAGGAAGGTCAGCCCCAGCATTTT

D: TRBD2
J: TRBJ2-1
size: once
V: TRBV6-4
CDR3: CASSDRGGSYNEQFF
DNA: TGTGCCAGCAGTGACCGGGGGGGCTCCTACAATGAGCAGTTCTTC

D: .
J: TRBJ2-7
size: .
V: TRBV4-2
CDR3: CASSQAYEQYF
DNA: TGTGCCAGCAGCCAGGCATACGAGCAGTACTTC

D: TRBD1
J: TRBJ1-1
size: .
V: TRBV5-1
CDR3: CASSYLTGGAEAFF
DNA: TGCGCCAGCAGCTACCTGACAGGGGGAGCCGAAGCTTTCTTT